The 20 T cell receptor beta chains presented below share a single source sample, sequenced in a study of neoadjuvant nivolumab and ipilimumab in lung cancer. This table comes from immunoSEQ multiplex PCR, and its TCRdb copy is limited to in-frame clones, with some not included. In the table there are roughly 28,000 clones, 75% to 85% of which are singletons. The material was tumor tissue, obtained after neoadjuvant nivolumab, alone or with ipilimumab, at or shortly before surgery. These receptors were taken from an adult with non-small cell lung cancer.

This clone has a single count. J is TRBJ1-6 and V is TRBV27; TRBD1 agrees at 9 bases. V shed 6 bases and J 2 bases; nucleotides not matched to a gene: 5. The CDR3 consists of 16 residues. Germline CDR1 and CDR2: MNHEY and SMNVEV (reference sequence). The CDR3 bases are TGTGCCAGCAGGATCGGACAGGGGACCTATAATTCACCCCTCCACTTT. Translation gives CASRIGQGTYNSPLHF.

V gene TRBV5-1 combines with J gene TRBJ2-1; TRBD2 aligns across 11 bases. Trimming took 1 base from V and 5 from J; bases not matched to a gene: 5. Germline CDR1 and CDR2: SGHRS and YFSETQ. The CDR3 consists of 16 residues. CDR3 coding DNA: TGCGCCAGCAGCTTGTTAACTAGCGGGAGCAACAATGAGCAGTTCTTC. It codes for CASSLLTSGSNNEQFF.

The chain combines TRBV5-1 with TRBJ2-7; 7 nucleotides match TRBD1. V shed 5 bases and J 0 bases; nucleotides not matched to a gene: 8. Germline CDR1 is SGHRS and CDR2 is YFSETQ. The CDR3 consists of 15 residues. Written as DNA, the CDR3 is TGCGCCAGCAGGGAAACACAGGGGTACTCCTACGAGCAGTACTTC. Protein: CASRETQGYSYEQYF.

The chain is built from TRBV10-3 and TRBJ1-5; possible D gene TRBD1, 5 bases. The CDR3 extends over 13 amino acids. V was pared by 6 bases and J by 4 bases, with 10 bases between. Germline CDR1 is ENHRY and CDR2 is SYGVKD. CDR3 DNA sequence: TGTGCCATCAGCGGACAACTTAATCAGCCCCAGCATTTT. It specifies CAISGQLNQPQHF.

The rearrangement links TRBV7-2 to TRBJ1-2, with D unclear. Germline lookup yields CDR1 SGHTA and CDR2 FQGNSA. V lost 5 bases and J lost 2, with 3 bases in between. CDR3 length equals 11 residues. The CDR3, as DNA: TGTGCCAGCAGCCGGAACTATGGCTACACCTTC. Translation: CASSRNYGYTF.

The chain is built from TRBV11-3 and TRBJ2-7, with 10 bases aligning to TRBD2. J lost 3 bases, V lost 4 bases, and 3 bases had no gene match. This CDR3 spans 14 amino acids. Looked up from germline, CDR1 is SGHNT and CDR2 is YENEEA. CDR3 sequence: CASSSVAGGYEQYF. The CDR3 DNA reads as TGTGCCAGCAGCTCAGTAGCGGGAGGCTACGAGCAGTACTTC.

The chain recombines TRBV6-5 with TRBJ1-4; the D is unclear. The germline V and J ends were trimmed by 0 bases and 8 bases, with 13 bases remaining between them. CDR1 and CDR2 (germline): MNHEY, SVGAGI. This CDR3 region has 15 residues. The CDR3 here is CASSYSRTSGEKLFF. The CDR3 nucleotides read TGTGCCAGCAGTTACTCGCGGACTTCGGGAGAAAAACTGTTTTTT.

The gene calls are TRBV4-2 and TRBJ1-5; 10 bases agree with TRBD1. Germline V gene lookup returns CDR1 LGHNA and CDR2 YNFKEQ. The V gene end was trimmed by 2 bases and the J gene end by 6 bases; junction bases not matched to a gene: 16. This CDR3 comprises 19 residues. The CDR3 protein is CASSQRGDPGQGIVQPQHF. The DNA for the CDR3 is TGTGCCAGCAGCCAAAGAGGGGACCCGGGACAGGGGATTGTTCAGCCCCAGCATTTT.

The CDR3 spells CASSGDRGENSGANVLTF. CDR3 in DNA: TGTGCCAGCAGCGGTGACAGGGGGGAAAACTCTGGGGCCAACGTCCTGACTTTC. V is TRBV7-8 and J is TRBJ2-6, with 9 bases fitting TRBD1. The CDR3 covers 18 residues. The germline V gene encodes CDR1 SGHVS and CDR2 FQNEAQ. The V and J ends lost 5 bases and 0 bases, in that order; junction bases with no gene match: 8.

The V gene is TRBV5-5, the J gene TRBJ1-4; D call uncertain. Germline V gives CDR1 SGHKS, CDR2 YYEKEE (reference sequence). V was cut by 0 bases and J by 7 bases, with 19 bases left in between. This CDR3 is 17 amino acids long. The CDR3 here is CASSLGKRAYSGEKLFF. The CDR3 DNA reads as TGTGCCAGCAGCTTGGGGAAAAGGGCGTACAGCGGTGAAAAACTGTTTTTT. The entire variable domain, with the rest obtained from reference TRBV5-5 and TRBJ1-4, is as follows: DAGVTQSPTHLIKTRGQQVTLRCSPISGHKSVSWYQQVLGQGPQFIFQYYEKEERGRGNFPDRFSARQFPNYSSELNVNALLLGDSALYLCASSLGKRAYSGEKLFFGSGTQLSVL.

This clone was observed a few times. The CDR3: CASREVKENQPQHF. The CDR3 nucleotides are TGTGCCAGCAGGGAGGTTAAGGAAAATCAGCCCCAGCATTTT. V gene TRBV4-2 combines with J gene TRBJ1-5; D call uncertain. Germline CDR1 is LGHNA and CDR2 is YNFKEQ. The CDR3 sequence is 14 residues long. V gave up 6 bases and J gave up 4 bases, with 13 bases separating them.

The chain couples TRBV6-6 to TRBJ2-7; D not resolved. The CDR3 consists of 14 residues. The V gene's germline CDR1 is MNHNY and CDR2 SVGAGI (reference sequence). Deletions cut 6 bases from V and 2 bases from J, with 14 bases between. The CDR3 region has the DNA TGTGCCAGCAGACCTATGGATTCCGCCTACGAGCAGTACTTC. This codes for CASRPMDSAYEQYF.

The chain joins TRBV30 to TRBJ1-2; a weak D match, TRBD1 (6 bases). V lost 1 base, J lost 5 bases, and 14 bases lay in between. There are 14 residues in the CDR3. CDR1 GTSNPN and CDR2 SVGIG come from the germline V gene (reference sequence). CDR3 coding DNA: TGTGCCTGGAGTGAGGGGGACGGAAGATATGGCTACACCTTC. Translating it yields CAWSEGDGRYGYTF.

V and J are TRBV14 and TRBJ2-1; 11 nucleotides align to TRBD2. The CDR3 runs 18 residues. The V gene's germline CDR1 is SGHDN and CDR2 FVKESK. V dropped 2 bases and J dropped 2; count of bases not matched to a gene: 8. The CDR3 is CASSQLAGGLWTYNEQFF. CDR3 bases: TGTGCCAGCAGCCAATTAGCGGGGGGGCTATGGACCTACAATGAGCAGTTCTTC.

The V and J genes are TRBV7-9 and TRBJ2-7, with 10 positions matching TRBD2. The ends lost 4 bases at V and 6 bases at J; junction bases unmatched: 12. The CDR3 has 16 amino acids. Germline V gene sequence: CDR1 SEHNR, CDR2 FQNEAQ (reference sequence). The DNA of the CDR3 is TGTGCCAGCAGCTCCCCCGGGGGACTAGCGTCGGGCGAGCAGTACTTC. Translating it yields CASSSPGGLASGEQYF. The full variable domain, its missing parts supplied by reference TRBV7-9 and TRBJ2-7, is DTGVSQNPRHKITKRGQNVTFRCDPISEHNRLYWYRQTLGQGPEFLTYFQNEAQLEKSRLLSDRFSAERPKGSFSTLEIQRTEQGDSAMYLCASSSPGGLASGEQYFGPGTRLTVT.

The rearrangement joins TRBV5-4 to TRBJ2-7, with 9 positions matching TRBD2. Germline V gene lookup returns CDR1 SGHNT and CDR2 YYREEE (reference sequence). Germline trimming cut 4 bases from V and 4 bases from J; bases unmatched to any gene: 9. This CDR3 has 15 amino acids. The CDR3 DNA reads TGTGCCAGCAGCCCCGGGACTAGCCTCCTTTACGAGCAGTACTTC. Amino acid sequence: CASSPGTSLLYEQYF. The full variable domain, in which reference TRBV5-4 and TRBJ2-7 provide the parts outside the CDR3, is ETGVTQSPTHLIKTRGQQVTLRCSSQSGHNTVSWYQQALGQGPQFIFQYYREEENGRGNFPPRFSGLQFPNYSSELNVNALELDDSALYLCASSPGTSLLYEQYFGPGTRLTVT.

This sequence joins TRBV7-9 and TRBJ1-4; D is undetermined. V was cut by 2 bases and J by 6 bases, with 13 bases left in between. This CDR3 comprises 15 residues. Germline CDR1 and CDR2: SEHNR and FQNEAQ (reference sequence). CDR3 sequence (DNA): TGTGCCAGCAGCTTACGAGAGGGTTTGGATGAAAAACTGTTTTTT. It yields the protein CASSLREGLDEKLFF.

The gene calls are TRBV7-9 and TRBJ2-1; TRBD2 aligns across 10 bases. The J segment lost 10 bases and the V segment lost 4 bases, leaving 16 bases of the junction unmatched. The CDR3 runs 17 residues. CDR1 and CDR2 (germline): SEHNR, FQNEAQ (reference sequence). The DNA of the CDR3 is TGTGCCAGCAGCTGGGGTGGGGGCCTAGCGGGGGCCATAGAGCAGTTCTTC. Translation gives CASSWGGGLAGAIEQFF.

This clone was seen a handful of times. V is TRBV6-5 and J is TRBJ2-1, with 8 bases that match TRBD2. The ends lost 2 bases at V and 8 bases at J; junction bases unmatched: 8. The germline gives CDR1 MNHEY, CDR2 SVGAGI. CDR3 length equals 15 residues. The DNA of the CDR3 is TGTGCCAGCAGTTACGGAGCGGGAGAGGTCGATGAGCAGTTCTTC. It specifies CASSYGAGEVDEQFF.

This clone was observed a few times. The chain uses TRBV11-1 and TRBJ2-5; 7 bases line up with TRBD2. V was pared by 3 bases and J by 3 bases, with 4 bases of the junction left unmatched. The V gene's germline CDR1 is SGHAT and CDR2 FQDESV (reference sequence). CDR3 length: 14 amino acids. For the CDR3, the DNA is TGTGCCAGCAGCTTTCTACTAGCGAAAGAGACCCAGTACTTC. Translating it yields CASSFLLAKETQYF.